Following are 20 T cell receptor beta chains from one sample sequenced in a study of OX40 agonist ivuxolimab in advanced cancers. Sequenced by immunoSEQ multiplex PCR; TCRdb stores in-frame clones only, minus some. Among 50,000 to 65,000 clones listed, roughly four fifths were seen once. The sequences come from CD4+ or CD8+ T cells sorted from blood, collected in a trial of the OX40 agonist ivuxolimab. These receptor sequences come from an adult with an advanced solid tumor such as melanoma, head and neck, liver or kidney cancer.

CDR3 loop: CASSIDRASGDNNEQFF. The CDR3 nucleotides read TGTGCCAGTAGTATAGATAGGGCTAGCGGGGACAACAATGAGCAGTTCTTC. The V and J genes are TRBV19 and TRBJ2-1; 9 bases are a match to TRBD2. V shed 0 bases and J 5 bases; nucleotides not matched to a gene: 8. The CDR3 runs 17 residues. Germline values: CDR1 LNHDA, CDR2 SQIVND (reference sequence).

The rearrangement uses TRBV5-6 and TRBJ2-7; D call uncertain. This CDR3 contains 11 residues. Germline V CDR1 and CDR2: SGHDT, YYEEEE. Trimming shortened V by 3 bases and J by 1 base, and 2 bases separated the two germline ends. The CDR3 nucleotides are TGTGCCAGCAGCTCATCCTACGAGCAGTACTTC. This sequence encodes CASSSSYEQYF.

The chain uses TRBV10-3 and TRBJ2-5; D assignment may be TRBD1 or TRBD2 (6 bases each). V lost 6 bases and J lost 3, with 11 bases in between. This CDR3 contains 13 residues. CDR1 and CDR2 (germline): ENHRY, SYGVKD. The CDR3: CAIRGGIEETQYF. The CDR3, as DNA: TGTGCCATCAGGGGGGGCATTGAAGAGACCCAGTACTTC.

The V gene is TRBV10-2, the J gene TRBJ2-3; 9 nucleotides match TRBD1. V was clipped by 3 bases and J by 5 bases; unmatched bases: 6. Germline-derived CDR1 and CDR2 are WSHSY and SAAADI. CDR3 length equals 15 residues. The CDR3 spells CASSDPTGGEDTQYF. CDR3 DNA: TGCGCCAGCAGTGATCCGACAGGGGGGGAAGATACGCAGTATTTT.

The table lists this clone with a count of one. V and J are TRBV4-1 and TRBJ2-7, with D possibly being TRBD1 (6 bases). Trimming removed 2 bases from V and 2 bases from J, with 10 bases in between. The CDR3 loop spans 14 amino acids. CDR1 and CDR2 (germline): MGHRA, YSYEKL. The CDR3 region is CASSQSRDTYEQYF. In DNA, the CDR3 is TGCGCCAGCAGCCAATCCAGGGACACCTACGAGCAGTACTTC.

This chain joins TRBV7-9 and TRBJ1-1, with D hard to call. The germline V and J ends were trimmed by 5 bases and 4 bases, with 8 bases remaining between them. This CDR3 is 12 amino acids long. Germline assignment: CDR1 SEHNR and CDR2 FQNEAQ (reference sequence). CDR3 DNA: TGTGCCAGCAGCCCAGTTGTCACTGAAGCTTTCTTT. It codes for CASSPVVTEAFF.

The chain combines TRBV18 with TRBJ1-3; D remains unclear. Germline CDR1 KGHSH, CDR2 LQKENI. V shed 1 base and J shed 2 bases, with 12 bases lying between them. The CDR3 is made up of 16 amino acids. CDR3 amino acids: CASSPRRRQTGNTIYF. The CDR3 coding sequence is TGTGCCAGCTCACCACGGCGGCGGCAGACTGGAAACACCATATATTTT.

The chain recombines TRBV27 with TRBJ2-7; 9 bases fit TRBD2. Germline V lookup: CDR1 MNHEY, CDR2 SMNVEV (reference sequence). Unmatched junction bases numbered 6, after V lost 5 bases and J lost 4 bases. This CDR3 has 14 residues. The CDR3 DNA follows: TGTGCCAGCAGTGAGGCTAGCGGGAATTACGAGCAGTACTTC. Encoded protein: CASSEASGNYEQYF.

The V call is TRBV7-9, the J call TRBJ2-1; D remains unclear. This CDR3 has 11 residues. The germline V gene has CDR1 SEHNR and CDR2 FQNEAQ (reference sequence). The ends were cut back, 4 bases at V and 9 bases at J, with 7 bases in the middle. CDR3 nucleotide sequence: TGTGCCAGCAGCTACCTAACTGAGCAGTTCTTC. It codes for CASSYLTEQFF.

This clone was recorded once. The chain combines TRBV5-1 with TRBJ1-3; unclear D gene. CDR1 and CDR2 from the germline V gene are SGHRS and YFSETQ. Between the trimmed V and J ends, which lost 0 bases and 4 bases, there was a span of 5 bases. There are 13 residues in the CDR3. CDR3 protein: CASSLGSGNTIYF. The CDR3 nucleotides read TGCGCCAGCAGCTTGGGGTCAGGAAACACCATATATTTT.

The chain employs TRBV7-8 and TRBJ2-1; 7 nucleotides align to TRBD2. This CDR3 comprises 18 residues. Trimming cost V 5 bases and J 3 bases; bases outside gene matches: 16. The germline V gene has CDR1 SGHVS and CDR2 FQNEAQ. CDR3 amino acids: CASSLGGWRERGYNEQFF. The CDR3 region has the DNA TGTGCCAGCAGCCTCGGCGGGTGGCGGGAGAGAGGCTACAATGAGCAGTTCTTC.

This rearrangement joins TRBV5-8 to TRBJ2-1; no clear D. The V end lost 3 bases, the J end lost 9 bases, and 13 bases lay between the germline ends. This CDR3 is 13 amino acids long. Germline V CDR1 and CDR2: SGHTS, YDEGEE. Here the CDR3 DNA reads TGTGCCAGCAGCTATAGGGAATCCAGTGAGCAGTTCTTC. This translates into CASSYRESSEQFF.

J is TRBJ1-2 and V is TRBV6-5; the D gene is possibly TRBD1 (6 bases). The CDR3 runs 14 residues. CDR1 and CDR2 (germline): MNHEY, SVGAGI. V lost 2 bases and J 5 bases, leaving 12 bases between the germline ends. The CDR3 loop reads CASSYPGAQYGYTF. CDR3 DNA: TGTGCCAGCAGTTACCCGGGGGCGCAGTATGGCTACACCTTC.

This clone came up once. The chain recombines TRBV7-9 with TRBJ2-1; possibly TRBD1 or TRBD2 for D (5 bases each). V dropped 5 bases and J dropped 7 bases, with 18 bases sitting between them. Germline CDR1 reads SEHNR; CDR2 reads FQNEAQ (reference sequence). The CDR3 totals 15 residues. The CDR3 loop reads CASSHPGGSENEQFF. The CDR3 DNA follows: TGTGCCAGCAGCCACCCTGGGGGTAGCGAGAATGAGCAGTTCTTC.

V gene TRBV6-5 combines with J gene TRBJ1-4; D is perhaps TRBD1 (5 bases). CDR1 is MNHEY, CDR2 SVGAGI, per germline. This CDR3 is 15 amino acids long. Trimming took 6 bases from V and 8 from J, leaving 19 bases between them. CDR3 in amino acids: CASRITGTRKEKLFF. The CDR3 DNA is TGTGCCAGCAGAATAACAGGTACCAGGAAGGAAAAACTGTTTTTT.

The chain has TRBV6-5 and TRBJ1-5; D is perhaps TRBD1 (5 bases). V lost 2 bases to trimming and J lost 3 bases, with 8 bases between them. There are 14 residues in the CDR3. CDR1 and CDR2 (germline): MNHEY, SVGAGI. CDR3 coding DNA: TGTGCCAGCAGTTACCGGGGCGACAATCAGCCCCAGCATTTT. The encoded protein is CASSYRGDNQPQHF.

This chain links TRBV19 with TRBJ2-7; 13 bases fit TRBD2. Trimming cost V 5 bases and J 0 bases; bases outside gene matches: 10. In germline, CDR1 is LNHDA, CDR2 SQIVND (reference sequence). This CDR3 region has 18 residues. The chain's CDR3 is CASSPRTSGGLLSYEQYF. The DNA of the CDR3 is TGTGCCAGTAGTCCTCGGACTAGCGGGGGCCTACTCTCCTACGAGCAGTACTTC.

The chain couples TRBV9 to TRBJ2-3, with 12 bases fitting TRBD2. Germline CDR1 is SGDLS and CDR2 is YYNGEE. V shed 2 bases and J 3 bases; nucleotides not matched to a gene: 7. The CDR3 consists of 17 residues. The CDR3 DNA is TGTGCCAGCAGCGTCGGGGCTAGCGGGAGGGGGACAGATACGCAGTATTTT. This gives the protein CASSVGASGRGTDTQYF.

The chain links TRBV11-3 to TRBJ2-2; either TRBD1 or TRBD2 may fit D (5 bases each). Per germline, CDR1 SGHNT and CDR2 YENEEA. The CDR3 is made up of 14 amino acids. Between the trimmed V and J ends, which lost 2 bases and 6 bases, there was a span of 10 bases. CDR3 nucleotides: TGTGCCAGCAGCTTATATGGGACCGCCGGGGAGCTGTTTTTT. Translating gives CASSLYGTAGELFF.

This chain links TRBV6-1 with TRBJ2-5, with TRBD2 matching 9 bases. V trimming: 4 bases; J trimming: 1 base; junction bases outside the gene matches: 1. The CDR3 totals 14 residues. Germline assignment: CDR1 MNHNS and CDR2 SASEGT. In DNA form, the CDR3 reads TGTGCCAGCAGTGTACTAGCGGGCCAAGAGACCCAGTACTTC. It codes for CASSVLAGQETQYF.